Each of the 30 T cell receptor beta chains below was sequenced from the same sample in a study of blood T cell repertoires in COVID-19. Only in-frame clones appear in the TCRdb table, and some are missing; sequencing was by immunoSEQ multiplex PCR. The sample includes about 70,000 clones, approximately 86% of them seen just once. The specimen was peripheral blood. The receptor set was obtained from a human donor in a cohort sampled during active COVID-19.

The chain is built from TRBV30 and TRBJ1-2; possible D gene TRBD1, 5 bases. Germline CDR1 reads GTSNPN; CDR2 reads SVGIG (reference sequence). This CDR3 contains 12 residues. V lost 0 bases to trimming and J lost 3 bases, with 5 bases between them. The CDR3 region is CAWSVQDYGYTF. CDR3 bases: TGTGCCTGGAGTGTACAGGACTATGGCTACACCTTC.

The V gene is TRBV9, the J gene TRBJ2-1; D not certain. Germline V gene sequence: CDR1 SGDLS, CDR2 YYNGEE. V shed 2 bases and J shed 4 bases, with 7 bases lying between them. The CDR3 has 13 residues. The chain's CDR3 is CASSVSLYNEQFF. The CDR3 DNA sequence: TGTGCCAGCAGCGTCTCACTATACAATGAGCAGTTCTTC.

This clone was seen a single time. As DNA, the CDR3 is TGCGCCAGCAGCCCACAGGGGGCGACTGGCTATGGCTACACCTTC. Translation: CASSPQGATGYGYTF. This chain links TRBV5-1 with TRBJ1-2; 9 nucleotides match TRBD1. Per germline, CDR1 SGHRS and CDR2 YFSETQ. Losses at the gene ends were 4 bases for V and 4 bases for J; bases not matched to a gene: 8. This CDR3 is built from 15 residues.

The gene calls are TRBV5-6 and TRBJ2-7; D call uncertain. Deletions cut 2 bases from V and 2 bases from J, with 11 bases between. The CDR3 length is 14 residues. CDR1 and CDR2 from the germline V gene are SGHDT and YYEEEE. The CDR3 reads CASSFSGGTYEQYF. CDR3 bases: TGTGCCAGCAGCTTCTCCGGCGGAACCTACGAGCAGTACTTC.

The chain is built from TRBV18 and TRBJ2-3; D possibly corresponds to TRBD1 (6 bases). CDR3 length: 13 residues. Germline CDR1 and CDR2: KGHSH and LQKENI. Here the CDR3 reads CAGRQATTDTQYF. In DNA form, the CDR3 reads TGTGCGGGTAGACAGGCTACCACAGATACGCAGTATTTT.

The J gene is TRBJ1-2, the V gene TRBV19; 9 bases are a match to TRBD1. This CDR3 comprises 16 residues. V dropped 5 bases and J dropped 4; count of bases not matched to a gene: 11. Germline V gene lookup returns CDR1 LNHDA and CDR2 SQIVND (reference sequence). The CDR3 DNA follows: TGTGCCAGTAGTTACGGGACAGGGATCACTAGCTATGGCTACACCTTC. Protein product: CASSYGTGITSYGYTF.

The chain employs TRBV6-6 and TRBJ2-5, with TRBD2 matching 10 bases. Germline CDR1 and CDR2: MNHNY and SVGAGI (reference sequence). The CDR3 has 15 residues. Germline trimming cut 0 bases from V and 5 bases from J; bases unmatched to any gene: 3. CDR3 nucleotide sequence: TGTGCCAGCAGTTACTCGCTAGCGGGGGCTGAGACCCAGTACTTC. Its protein is CASSYSLAGAETQYF.

The chain uses TRBV4-3 and TRBJ2-1; TRBD1 aligns across 8 bases. The junction had 2 bases not matched to a gene; V was cut back by 1 base and J by 3 bases. Germline V gene data show CDR1 as LGHNA and CDR2 as YSLEER. The CDR3 is made up of 15 amino acids. CDR3 nucleotides: TGCGCCAGCAGCCAAGCAGGGGGCGTCTACAATGAGCAGTTCTTC. It specifies CASSQAGGVYNEQFF.

This sequence joins TRBV30 and TRBJ1-3; weak D call: TRBD1 (6 bases). V was clipped by 0 bases and J by 2 bases, with 11 bases between them. From germline, CDR1 is GTSNPN and CDR2 SVGIG (reference sequence). The CDR3 loop spans 15 amino acids. The CDR3 protein is CAWSVYTGPGNTIYF. For the CDR3, the DNA is TGTGCCTGGAGTGTTTATACAGGGCCTGGAAACACCATATATTTT.

The chain couples TRBV6-2 or TRBV6-3 to TRBJ1-1, with D perhaps TRBD1 (6 bases). V lost 2 bases and J lost 9, with 13 bases in between. CDR1 is MNHEY, CDR2 SVGEGT, per germline. There are 13 residues in the CDR3. Here the CDR3 DNA reads TGTGCCAGCAGTTACCCGCAGGGGCGAAAAGCTTTCTTT. Protein sequence: CASSYPQGRKAFF.

The genes are TRBV29-1 and TRBJ2-5; no clear D. V gave up 3 bases and J gave up 5 bases, with 13 bases separating them. This CDR3 spans 13 amino acids. CDR1 is SQVTM and CDR2 is ANQGSEA in the germline V gene. The CDR3 sequence is CSVEVQVRETQYF. The CDR3, as DNA: TGCAGCGTTGAGGTCCAGGTACGGGAGACCCAGTACTTC.

This chain uses TRBV4-2 with TRBJ2-5; a possible D gene is TRBD2 (7 bases). This CDR3 spans 17 amino acids. V was trimmed by 1 base and J by 5 bases, leaving 20 bases between them. CDR1 is LGHNA, CDR2 YNFKEQ, per germline. The CDR3 DNA is TGTGCCAGCAGCCAAGGTGCCGGGGGGCTTGGGCGCGAGACCCAGTACTTC. It encodes CASSQGAGGLGRETQYF.

The V call is TRBV18, the J call TRBJ1-5; the D is unclear. The CDR3 sequence is 14 residues long. Germline loops: CDR1 KGHSH, CDR2 LQKENI. The germline V and J ends were trimmed by 4 bases and 9 bases, with 16 bases remaining between them. CDR3 sequence reads: CASSQKAPEGPQHF. The CDR3 DNA sequence: TGTGCCAGCTCACAGAAAGCGCCCGAGGGGCCCCAGCATTTT.

The chain has TRBV3-1 (or the pseudogene TRBV3-2) and TRBJ2-1, with D possibly matching TRBD2 (6 bases). CDR3 length: 15 residues. The germline gives CDR1 LGHDT, CDR2 YNNKEL (reference sequence). V was cut by 4 bases and J by 8 bases, with 18 bases left in between. The CDR3 coding sequence is TGTGCCAGCAGCCGCGGGGACCAGGCTCGAGATGAGCAGTTCTTC. Amino acids: CASSRGDQARDEQFF.

The V and J genes are TRBV7-2 and TRBJ2-5; D remains unclear. V dropped 3 bases and J dropped 0 bases, with 11 bases sitting between them. In germline, CDR1 is SGHTA, CDR2 FQGNSA. This CDR3 has 15 residues. The CDR3: CASSLRTSYQETQYF. The DNA of the CDR3 is TGTGCCAGCAGCTTGAGAACGAGTTACCAAGAGACCCAGTACTTC.

V usage is TRBV5-5 and J usage is TRBJ2-7, with 7 positions matching TRBD1. From germline, CDR1 is SGHKS and CDR2 YYEKEE (reference sequence). The J segment lost 4 bases and the V segment lost 4 bases, leaving 11 bases of the junction unmatched. The CDR3 extends over 15 amino acids. The CDR3 sequence is CASSVAGTEIYEQYF. The CDR3 bases are TGTGCCAGCAGCGTAGCCGGGACAGAGATATACGAGCAGTACTTC.

The chain links TRBV3-1 (or the pseudogene TRBV3-2) to TRBJ2-7, with a possible D match to TRBD2 (6 bases). Germline V gene sequence: CDR1 LGHDT, CDR2 YNNKEL (reference sequence). The V gene lost 0 bases and the J gene lost 3 bases, with 12 bases spanning the gap. CDR3 size: 15 residues. CDR3 sequence reads: CASSQDLAGGYEQYF. The CDR3 region has the DNA TGTGCCAGCAGCCAAGATCTTGCCGGGGGCTACGAGCAGTACTTC.

This clone was observed a handful of times. The rearrangement joins TRBV27 to TRBJ2-3; 11 bases are a match to TRBD1. Germline CDR1 reads MNHEY; CDR2 reads SMNVEV (reference sequence). There are 16 residues in the CDR3. The V segment lost 6 bases and the J segment 0 bases; nucleotides outside the gene matches: 5. The CDR3 loop is CASRLGDRGSTDTQYF. CDR3 coding DNA: TGTGCCAGCAGACTTGGGGACAGGGGGAGCACAGATACGCAGTATTTT.

The chain carries TRBV4-3 and TRBJ1-4; no definite D call. V lost 0 bases to trimming and J lost 7 bases, with 15 bases between them. The CDR3 consists of 16 residues. Germline assignment: CDR1 LGHNA and CDR2 YSLEER. The CDR3 sequence is CASSQDLPGAVEKLFF. The CDR3, as DNA: TGCGCCAGCAGCCAAGATTTGCCCGGAGCCGTTGAAAAACTGTTTTTT.

J is TRBJ2-3 and V is TRBV6-2 or TRBV6-3; 9 positions match TRBD1. The V and J ends lost 4 bases and 1 base, in that order; junction bases with no gene match: 3. Germline assignment: CDR1 MNHEY and CDR2 SVGEGT. The CDR3 covers 15 residues. This CDR3 reads CASSSWTGGTDTQYF. DNA for the CDR3: TGTGCCAGCAGTTCCTGGACAGGGGGCACAGATACGCAGTATTTT.

This chain connects TRBV9 to TRBJ2-5; TRBD2 matches 9 bases. V dropped 4 bases and J dropped 4; count of bases not matched to a gene: 5. CDR1 and CDR2 from the germline V gene are SGDLS and YYNGEE. The CDR3 sequence is 14 residues long. DNA for the CDR3: TGTGCCAGCAGCAAATGGACTAGCGCAGAGACCCAGTACTTC. This sequence encodes CASSKWTSAETQYF. Looking up the rest from reference TRBV9 and TRBJ2-5 gives the full variable domain: DSGVTQTPKHLITATGQRVTLRCSPRSGDLSVYWYQQSLDQGLQFLIQYYNGEERAKGNILERFSAQQFPDLHSELNLSSLELGDSALYFCASSKWTSAETQYFGPGTRLLVL.

This sequence joins TRBV3-1 (or the pseudogene TRBV3-2) and TRBJ2-7, with 8 bases identical to TRBD1. This CDR3 is built from 16 residues. CDR1 LGHDT and CDR2 YNNKEL come from the germline V gene (reference sequence). J lost 0 bases, V lost 3 bases, and 7 bases had no gene match. CDR3 nucleotides: TGTGCCAGCAGCCATTCCAGGGGGCCCAGCTCCTACGAGCAGTACTTC. The encoded protein is CASSHSRGPSSYEQYF.

The CDR3 sequence is CASSLGGLAAAGELFF. The CDR3 nucleotides are TGTGCCAGCAGCTTGGGGGGACTAGCTGCGGCCGGGGAGCTGTTTTTT. The chain combines TRBV5-4 with TRBJ2-2; 9 nucleotides agree with TRBD2. The trim removed 0 bases at V and 6 bases at J, leaving 6 bases unmatched. There are 16 residues in the CDR3. Germline V gene data show CDR1 as SGHNT and CDR2 as YYREEE (reference sequence).

This clone was counted between two and nine times. The V and J genes are TRBV4-1 and TRBJ2-1; 10 positions match TRBD2. V shed 5 bases and J 2 bases; nucleotides not matched to a gene: 3. The V gene's germline CDR1 is MGHRA and CDR2 YSYEKL. The CDR3 has 15 amino acids. CDR3 region: CASSKTSGAYNEQFF. The CDR3 bases are TGCGCCAGCAGCAAAACTAGCGGGGCCTACAATGAGCAGTTCTTC.

This clone was observed a single time. V and J are TRBV10-3 and TRBJ1-1; no firm D call. The V gene's germline CDR1 is ENHRY and CDR2 SYGVKD. The CDR3 runs 14 residues. The germline V and J ends were trimmed by 3 bases and 1 base, with 9 bases remaining between them. Written as DNA, the CDR3 is TGTGCCATCAGTGATCAGGCCCCGAACACTGAAGCTTTCTTT. It yields the protein CAISDQAPNTEAFF.

The V call is TRBV9, the J call TRBJ2-3; 11 positions match TRBD2. V shed 0 bases and J 6 bases; nucleotides not matched to a gene: 12. CDR1 and CDR2 (germline): SGDLS, YYNGEE. The CDR3 runs 18 residues. CDR3 bases: TGTGCCAGCAGCGTAGCAACCGGAACTAGCGGGGGTGCGGATACGCAGTATTTT. Amino acid sequence: CASSVATGTSGGADTQYF.

This sequence joins TRBV11-2 and TRBJ1-6; 8 nucleotides match TRBD1. The length of the CDR3 is 14 residues. CDR1 and CDR2 from the germline V gene are SGHAT and FQNNGV. V trimming: 5 bases; J trimming: 7 bases; junction bases outside the gene matches: 4. CDR3 residues: CASSPTGENSPLHF. The DNA for the CDR3 is TGTGCCAGCAGCCCGACAGGGGAGAATTCACCCCTCCACTTT.

V gene TRBV4-1 combines with J gene TRBJ2-7; D is possibly TRBD1 (6 bases). Germline V CDR1 and CDR2: MGHRA, YSYEKL. V lost 3 bases to trimming and J lost 2 bases, with 17 bases between them. This CDR3 has 16 residues. CDR3 in DNA: TGCGCCAGCAGCCACAGACAGGATTCAAGACCCTACGAGCAGTACTTC. Amino acids: CASSHRQDSRPYEQYF.

CDR3: CASSVAGGAFYEQYF. In nucleotides, the CDR3 is TGTGCCAGCAGCGTAGCGGGGGGCGCTTTCTACGAGCAGTACTTC. The rearrangement joins TRBV9 to TRBJ2-7, with D perhaps matching TRBD2 (7 bases). Trimming left V 0 bases short and J 3 bases short, with 13 bases between. This CDR3 contains 15 residues. Germline loops: CDR1 SGDLS, CDR2 YYNGEE.

This sequence joins TRBV24-1 and TRBJ2-7, with 7 bases matching TRBD2. CDR1 and CDR2 (germline): KGHDR, SFDVKD. V was clipped by 3 bases and J by 2 bases; unmatched bases: 9. This CDR3 has 16 amino acids. Here the CDR3 reads CATSDSSGTNAYEQYF. As DNA, the CDR3 is TGTGCCACCAGTGATAGTTCTGGGACTAACGCCTACGAGCAGTACTTC.